The clone carrying this T cell receptor beta chain turned up a few times. The data stem from a study of blood T cell repertoires in COVID-19. The repertoire was sequenced with immunoSEQ multiplex PCR; TCRdb's copy has only in-frame clones and lacks some. The sample has hundreds of thousands of clones; roughly 86% are singletons. This CDR3 contains 13 residues. Germline CDR1 and CDR2: MDHEN and SYDVKM. Trimming removed 4 bases from V and 5 bases from J, with 11 bases in between. All recovered Cohort 3 donors got two negative PCRs, got clearance, or saw symptom resolution. This sequence was found in a woman aged 50 to 60 who had recovered from COVID-19. The rearrangement joins TRBV28 to TRBJ1-2, with D unclear. Sequencing input: PBMCs or T cells enriched from blood (not recorded which). In DNA, the CDR3 is TGTGCCAGCAGTTCGGGGTTCCGGTATGGCTACACCTTC. This gives the protein CASSSGFRYGYTF.